One and the same sample provided the 21 T cell receptor beta chains below, sequenced in a study of cytomegalovirus exposure and HLA in healthy donors. PCR employed 60 Vbeta and 13 Jbeta primers. Profiling relied on immunoSEQ multiplex PCR, and the TCRdb table lists in-frame clones only, not all of them. The profile covers about 130,000 clones, with about 11% appearing a single time and roughly 4.6% taken by the ten largest. Sample: PBMCs. The receptor source for this set is a woman aged 18-30 years in good health and CMV-seropositive.

This chain joins TRBV4-2 and TRBJ1-5; D might be TRBD1 (5 bases). CDR1 LGHNA and CDR2 YNFKEQ come from the germline V gene. The length of the CDR3 is 18 residues. V was cut by 5 bases and J by 0 bases, with 20 bases left in between. DNA of the CDR3: TGTGCCAGCAGCGGGGGGGTAGGTCACGAAAATAGCAATCAGCCCCAGCATTTT. This translates into CASSGGVGHENSNQPQHF.

The chain carries TRBV18 and TRBJ2-4, with TRBD2 as a possible D gene (6 bases). The germline V gene has CDR1 KGHSH and CDR2 LQKENI. The length of the CDR3 is 15 residues. V lost 2 bases and J lost 3, with 11 bases in between. The CDR3 sequence: CASSPSGGDKNIQYF. The CDR3 DNA sequence: TGTGCCAGCTCACCATCAGGAGGGGACAAAAACATTCAGTACTTC. Full variable domain (rest looked up from reference TRBV18 and TRBJ2-4): NAGVMQNPRHLVRRRGQEARLRCSPMKGHSHVYWYRQLPEEGLKFMVYLQKENIIDESGMPKERFSAEFPKEGPSILRIQQVVRGDSAAYFCASSPSGGDKNIQYFGAGTRLSVL.

This clone showed up just a few times. The chain couples TRBV30 to TRBJ1-5; tentatively, D is TRBD1 (5 bases). The CDR3 runs to 14 residues. CDR1 and CDR2 (germline): GTSNPN, SVGIG (reference sequence). Between the trimmed V and J ends, which lost 5 bases and 4 bases, there was a span of 15 bases. CDR3 residues: CAWGATELNQPQHF. CDR3 nucleotides: TGTGCCTGGGGAGCGACAGAACTTAATCAGCCCCAGCATTTT.

This clone was detected a few times. J is TRBJ2-7 and V is TRBV5-4, with 8 bases identical to TRBD2. The J segment lost 10 bases and the V segment lost 2 bases, leaving 8 bases of the junction unmatched. Germline loops: CDR1 SGHNT, CDR2 YYREEE (reference sequence). The CDR3 has 13 amino acids. CDR3 sequence (DNA): TGTGCCAGCAGCTTCCCGGGACTAGAATCACAGTACTTC. Encoded protein: CASSFPGLESQYF.

The chain recombines TRBV6-1 with TRBJ1-2, with 7 bases fitting TRBD1. Unmatched junction bases numbered 4, after V lost 11 bases and J lost 4 bases. This CDR3 is built from 11 residues. CDR1 MNHNS and CDR2 SASEGT come from the germline V gene. The CDR3 loop reads CASQGSYGYTF. The CDR3 DNA follows: TGTGCCTCACAGGGGAGCTATGGCTACACCTTC.

This clone was counted only a few times. V is TRBV15 and J is TRBJ1-1; TRBD1 agrees at 7 bases. V gave up 8 bases and J gave up 6 bases; unmatched junction bases: 6. The germline V gene encodes CDR1 LNHNV and CDR2 YYDKDF (reference sequence). The CDR3 runs 12 residues. This CDR3 is CATDDTGAEAFF. In DNA form, the CDR3 reads TGTGCCACCGATGACACAGGGGCTGAAGCTTTCTTT.

The gene calls are TRBV13 and TRBJ2-3; TRBD2 matches 9 bases. J lost 5 bases, V lost 1 base, and 7 bases had no gene match. The V gene's germline CDR1 is PRHDT and CDR2 FYEKMQ (reference sequence). CDR3 size: 16 residues. CDR3 in DNA: TGTGCCAGCAGCTTAGAGGCTAGCGGGATCGAAGATACGCAGTATTTT. The encoded protein is CASSLEASGIEDTQYF.

A few counts support this clone. V gene TRBV28 combines with J gene TRBJ1-1; D gene ambiguous. CDR3 length equals 12 residues. Germline assignment: CDR1 MDHEN and CDR2 SYDVKM. With 6 bases removed from V and 4 bases from J, the gap between germline ends came to 9 bases. The CDR3 DNA follows: TGTGCCAGCAGAAAGAGGGTCACTGAAGCTTTCTTT. Amino acids: CASRKRVTEAFF.

The V and J genes are TRBV2 and TRBJ1-5, with D unresolved. The CDR3 runs 14 residues. Germline V gene lookup returns CDR1 SNHLY and CDR2 FYNNEI. Trimming pared 6 bases from V and 0 bases from J, leaving 9 bases between. The CDR3 protein is CASRREASNQPQHF. In DNA form, the CDR3 reads TGTGCCAGCAGGAGAGAGGCTAGCAATCAGCCCCAGCATTTT.

The V and J genes are TRBV5-4 and TRBJ2-7; D might be TRBD2 (6 bases). The CDR3 sequence is 14 residues long. The V gene lost 1 base and the J gene lost 0 bases, with 8 bases spanning the gap. Germline V gene lookup returns CDR1 SGHNT and CDR2 YYREEE (reference sequence). For the CDR3, the DNA is TGTGCCAGCAGCTTGCTAGCGAACTCCTACGAGCAGTACTTC. This codes for CASSLLANSYEQYF.

The chain employs TRBV11-3 and TRBJ2-6; 8 nucleotides align to TRBD1. This CDR3 comprises 18 residues. The V segment lost 3 bases and the J segment 0 bases; nucleotides outside the gene matches: 7. Germline CDR1 is SGHNT and CDR2 is YENEEA. The CDR3, as DNA: TGTGCCAGCAGCTTGGGCAGGGGGCAGGTCTCTGGGGCCAACGTCCTGACTTTC. This translates into CASSLGRGQVSGANVLTF.

This clone was picked up a small number of times. The chain recombines TRBV28 with TRBJ1-6; D perhaps matches TRBD1 (5 bases). Per germline, CDR1 MDHEN and CDR2 SYDVKM. The CDR3 extends over 14 amino acids. Between the trimmed V and J ends, which lost 9 bases and 7 bases, there was a span of 16 bases. Here the CDR3 DNA reads TGTGCCAGTAACTTATACAGGCGAAATTCACCCCTCCACTTT. Residues: CASNLYRRNSPLHF.

This clone has more than one count but fewer than ten. The rearrangement joins TRBV2 to TRBJ1-1; TRBD1 might be the D (5 bases). Germline CDR1 and CDR2: SNHLY and FYNNEI. Trimming pared 8 bases from V and 1 base from J, leaving 11 bases between. The length of the CDR3 is 13 residues. This CDR3 reads CASSREANTEAFF. The CDR3 DNA reads TGTGCCAGCTCCAGGGAGGCGAACACTGAAGCTTTCTTT.

This clone was observed a few times. The chain uses TRBV28 and TRBJ1-2; 8 nucleotides agree with TRBD1. The CDR3 has 15 residues. V dropped 5 bases and J dropped 0; count of bases not matched to a gene: 5. Germline-derived CDR1 and CDR2 are MDHEN and SYDVKM. The CDR3, as DNA: TGTGCCAGCAGTCCCCAGGGGGCCCCTAACTATGGCTACACCTTC. Amino acid sequence: CASSPQGAPNYGYTF.

This clone was found a few times. Other DNA sequences in the same sample also yield this CDR3. This sequence joins TRBV9 and TRBJ1-3, with a tentative D call TRBD1 (5 bases). The CDR3 loop spans 14 amino acids. V lost 0 bases and J 1 base, leaving 5 bases between the germline ends. CDR1 and CDR2 (germline): SGDLS, YYNGEE. The CDR3 DNA reads TGTGCCAGCAGCGTAGAGGGGTCTGGAAACACCATATATTTT. It encodes CASSVEGSGNTIYF.

This clone was seen a few times. CDR3 sequence: CAISGGGPEDYGYTF. The CDR3 nucleotides are TGTGCCATCAGTGGGGGGGGACCGGAAGACTATGGCTACACCTTC. This chain uses TRBV10-3 with TRBJ1-2; maybe TRBD1 (5 bases). The CDR3 is made up of 15 amino acids. Deletions cut 4 bases from V and 3 bases from J, with 15 bases between. Germline V gene sequence: CDR1 ENHRY, CDR2 SYGVKD.

This clone was detected only a few times. V is TRBV4-1 and J is TRBJ2-2, with unresolved D. The CDR3 has 14 amino acids. The germline gives CDR1 MGHRA, CDR2 YSYEKL. Trimming stripped 0 bases from V and 5 bases from J, with 7 bases between. CDR3 DNA sequence: TGCGCCAGCAGCCAAGATCCCCCGACCGGGGAGCTGTTTTTT. Protein sequence: CASSQDPPTGELFF.

This rearrangement joins TRBV7-9 to TRBJ1-4; a possible D gene is TRBD1 (5 bases). CDR1 SEHNR and CDR2 FQNEAQ come from the germline V gene (reference sequence). V lost 3 bases, J lost 8 bases, and 13 bases lay in between. CDR3 length: 14 amino acids. The CDR3 region is CASSLVGAREKLFF. The DNA for the CDR3 is TGTGCCAGCAGCTTGGTAGGGGCACGAGAAAAACTGTTTTTT.

In its sample, this clone was seen a few times. The genes are TRBV11-2 and TRBJ2-7; tentative D call: TRBD1 (6 bases). The CDR3 is 12 residues long. Germline V lookup: CDR1 SGHAT, CDR2 FQNNGV. V gave up 2 bases and J gave up 7 bases, with 9 bases separating them. CDR3 coding DNA: TGTGCCAGCAGCTTACAGGGGTGGGAGCAGTACTTC. This encodes CASSLQGWEQYF.

The V gene is TRBV10-2, the J gene TRBJ2-1, with D perhaps matching TRBD1 (6 bases). V was trimmed by 8 bases and J by 8 bases, leaving 19 bases between them. This CDR3 comprises 14 residues. CDR1 is WSHSY, CDR2 SAAADI, per germline. The CDR3 loop is CASFRPSRGDEQFF. In DNA, the CDR3 is TGCGCCAGCTTTCGACCCTCCAGGGGCGATGAGCAGTTCTTC.

In this sample, this clone turned up a few times. The CDR3 here is CASSLKGAGAYEQYF. As DNA, the CDR3 is TGTGCCAGCAGCTTAAAGGGTGCGGGAGCTTACGAGCAGTACTTC. The chain links TRBV13 to TRBJ2-7, with 7 nucleotides matching TRBD2. Germline V gene sequence: CDR1 PRHDT, CDR2 FYEKMQ (reference sequence). Trimming removed 2 bases from V and 4 bases from J; junction bases left unmatched: 8. There are 15 residues in the CDR3.